Below are 28 T cell receptor beta chains sequenced from a single sample in a study of T cell responses to AZD1222 COVID-19 vaccine. Only in-frame clones appear in the TCRdb table, and some are missing; sequencing was by immunoSEQ multiplex PCR. The data hold 130,000 to 150,000 clones, with approximately 86% observed a single time. The sequencing used peripheral blood, collected 28 days after the second AZD1222 dose. Receptor source: an adult who received the AZD1222 COVID-19 vaccine.

This clone was counted once. The rearrangement joins TRBV5-1 to TRBJ2-3; TRBD2 agrees at 10 bases. Trimming at V came to 7 bases and at J to 5 bases, leaving 7 bases not matched to a gene. Germline CDR1 reads SGHRS; CDR2 reads YFSETQ. The CDR3 totals 14 residues. CDR3 DNA: TGCGCCAGCTGGAGCGGGGGGGCCGGAGATACGCAGTATTTT. This codes for CASWSGGAGDTQYF.

This chain links TRBV7-6 with TRBJ2-1; D is unclear. V lost 1 base, J lost 9 bases, and 7 bases lay in between. The CDR3 extends over 12 amino acids. Germline values: CDR1 SGHVS, CDR2 FNYEAQ. In DNA, the CDR3 is TGTGCCAGCAGCTTAGAAGGTCCTGAGCAGTTCTTC. Protein sequence: CASSLEGPEQFF.

This chain uses TRBV19 with TRBJ2-6; D unclear. Germline CDR1 is LNHDA and CDR2 is SQIVND (reference sequence). The CDR3 sequence is 14 residues long. V was pared by 6 bases and J by 0 bases, with 6 bases between. The DNA for the CDR3 is TGTGCCAGTAGCAAATACTCTGGGGCCAACGTCCTGACTTTC. Translation: CASSKYSGANVLTF.

This clone has a single count. The chain employs TRBV7-2 and TRBJ2-1; TRBD2 is a possible D gene (5 bases). This CDR3 is built from 16 residues. Per germline, CDR1 SGHTA and CDR2 FQGNSA. V lost 0 bases, J lost 1 base, and 10 bases lay in between. CDR3 loop: CASSLALLESYNEQFF. In nucleotides, the CDR3 is TGTGCCAGCAGCTTAGCGCTACTAGAATCCTACAATGAGCAGTTCTTC. Based on the CDR3 plus reference TRBV7-2 and TRBJ2-1, the full variable domain is GAGVSQSPSNKVTEKGKDVELRCDPISGHTALYWYRQSLGQGLEFLIYFQGNSAPDKSGLPSDRFSAERTGGSVSTLTIQRTQQEDSAVYLCASSLALLESYNEQFFGPGTRLTVL.

The V call is TRBV24-1, the J call TRBJ2-4; D possibly corresponds to TRBD1 (5 bases). The CDR3 sequence is 16 residues long. Germline assignment: CDR1 KGHDR and CDR2 SFDVKD. Trimming stripped 3 bases from V and 6 bases from J, with 17 bases between. CDR3 DNA sequence: TGTGCCACCAGTGATCCAGGGCCCCCGGGCGGAAACATTCAGTACTTC. Encoded protein: CATSDPGPPGGNIQYF.

This chain connects TRBV29-1 to TRBJ1-1, with D possibly matching TRBD1 (5 bases). The CDR3 sequence is 12 residues long. V lost 7 bases to trimming and J lost 0 bases, with 9 bases between them. The germline CDR1 and CDR2 sequences are SQVTM and ANQGSEA. The DNA of the CDR3 is TGCAGCGGGGGGGGTGTGAACACTGAAGCTTTCTTT. The encoded protein is CSGGGVNTEAFF.

The chain combines TRBV3-1 (or the pseudogene TRBV3-2) with TRBJ2-2, with a weak D call TRBD2 (5 bases). CDR1 LGHDT and CDR2 YNNKEL come from the germline V gene (reference sequence). The CDR3 contains 15 residues. V was clipped by 1 base and J by 4 bases, with 10 bases between them. CDR3 DNA sequence: TGTGCCAGCAGCCAAGTTAAGCGGAGCACCGGGGAGCTGTTTTTT. It encodes CASSQVKRSTGELFF.

This chain connects TRBV5-1 to TRBJ1-1; the D gene is possibly TRBD1 (6 bases). This CDR3 spans 16 amino acids. V lost 4 bases, J lost 1 base, and 17 bases lay in between. Germline V lookup: CDR1 SGHRS, CDR2 YFSETQ. The CDR3 here is CASSLEGGGTNTEAFF. The DNA for the CDR3 is TGCGCCAGCAGCCTGGAAGGGGGAGGGACGAACACTGAAGCTTTCTTT.

CDR3 bases: TGTGCCAGCAGTTACTCGTACAGGGGTGGGTACGAGCAGTACTTC. Translating it yields CASSYSYRGGYEQYF. The chain links TRBV6-5 to TRBJ2-7; 7 nucleotides agree with TRBD1. The CDR3 length is 15 residues. Per the germline V gene, CDR1 is MNHEY and CDR2 is SVGAGI. V lost 0 bases to trimming and J lost 4 bases; unmatched junction nucleotides: 6.

CDR3 amino acids: CASSITVLNTEAFF. CDR3 in DNA: TGCGCCAGCAGTATAACGGTACTGAACACTGAAGCTTTCTTT. The chain has TRBV5-1 and TRBJ1-1; no clear D. In germline, CDR1 is SGHRS, CDR2 YFSETQ. Trimming took off 5 bases at V and 0 bases at J, with 11 bases between the two ends. The CDR3 contains 14 residues.

The gene calls are TRBV11-2 and TRBJ2-4; D assignment may be TRBD1 or TRBD2 (5 bases each). V lost 7 bases and J lost 7, with 17 bases in between. Germline CDR1 and CDR2: SGHAT and FQNNGV. The length of the CDR3 is 14 residues. CDR3 sequence reads: CASTPGGGENIQYF. The CDR3 DNA follows: TGTGCCAGCACCCCTGGGGGTGGGGAGAACATTCAGTACTTC.

The chain links TRBV10-3 to TRBJ1-5; D gene unclear. Trimming shortened V by 3 bases and J by 9 bases, and 9 bases separated the two germline ends. Germline CDR1 is ENHRY and CDR2 is SYGVKD. The CDR3 has 12 residues. CDR3 in amino acids: CAISDVGGPQHF. In nucleotides, the CDR3 is TGTGCCATCAGTGACGTAGGTGGGCCCCAGCATTTT.

This chain connects TRBV14 to TRBJ2-7; D possibly corresponds to TRBD2 (6 bases). In germline, CDR1 is SGHDN, CDR2 FVKESK. This CDR3 spans 14 amino acids. The germline V and J ends were trimmed by 0 bases and 1 base, with 7 bases remaining between them. This CDR3 is CASSQDGRSYEQYF. In nucleotides, the CDR3 is TGTGCCAGCAGCCAAGATGGGAGGTCCTACGAGCAGTACTTC.

With regard to this clone: A read error may produce the germline difference seen at one junction end. J is TRBJ1-4 and V is TRBV2; the D gene is possibly TRBD1 (6 bases). The CDR3 consists of 11 residues. CDR1 and CDR2 (germline): SNHLY, FYNNEI. CDR3 in amino acids: CASSEDAGHNF. The DNA of the CDR3 is TGTGCCAGCAGTGAAGACGCGGGACATAATTTT.

This chain uses TRBV28 with TRBJ1-2, with TRBD1 matching 9 bases. CDR1 and CDR2 (germline): MDHEN, SYDVKM. The CDR3 consists of 18 residues. J was trimmed by 2 bases and V by 1 base; bases with no gene match: 11. CDR3 nucleotide sequence: TGTGCCAGCAGTTTATTACCACAACAGGGGGCTGGAAACTATGGCTACACCTTC. This codes for CASSLLPQQGAGNYGYTF.

The V gene is TRBV5-8, the J gene TRBJ2-1; D is unclear. CDR3 length equals 13 residues. Per germline, CDR1 SGHTS and CDR2 YDEGEE. Trimming shortened V by 0 bases and J by 4 bases, and 5 bases separated the two germline ends. CDR3 sequence reads: CASSLGGYNEQFF. The CDR3 DNA follows: TGTGCCAGCAGCTTGGGCGGATACAATGAGCAGTTCTTC.

The chain carries TRBV19 and TRBJ1-5; D perhaps matches TRBD1 (6 bases). Germline CDR1 is LNHDA and CDR2 is SQIVND (reference sequence). Deletions cut 6 bases from V and 6 bases from J, with 15 bases between. There are 14 residues in the CDR3. The CDR3 is CASRVQGIGQPQHF. The CDR3 region has the DNA TGTGCCAGTAGGGTCCAGGGGATCGGTCAGCCCCAGCATTTT.

The V call is TRBV27, the J call TRBJ2-3; tentatively, D is TRBD2 (5 bases). The germline gives CDR1 MNHEY, CDR2 SMNVEV (reference sequence). V lost 2 bases to trimming and J lost 2 bases, with 11 bases between them. This CDR3 is 15 amino acids long. The CDR3 DNA follows: TGTGCCAGCAGTTTAGTCCCGGGATACACAGATACGCAGTATTTT. Translated: CASSLVPGYTDTQYF.

V is TRBV2 and J is TRBJ2-1, with 7 positions matching TRBD2. This CDR3 has 15 residues. The J segment lost 2 bases and the V segment lost 7 bases, leaving 8 bases of the junction unmatched. Germline CDR1 reads SNHLY; CDR2 reads FYNNEI. The CDR3 DNA follows: TGTGCCAGCACAGAAAGCGGGGTAGCCTACAATGAGCAGTTCTTC. Amino acids: CASTESGVAYNEQFF.

Written as DNA, the CDR3 is TGTGCCAGCTCGTACGGACAAATCGCGAACACCGGGGAGCTGTTTTTT. Its translation is CASSYGQIANTGELFF. V usage is TRBV18 and J usage is TRBJ2-2; the D gene is possibly TRBD1 (5 bases). Germline-derived CDR1 and CDR2 are KGHSH and LQKENI. V shed 6 bases and J shed 0 bases, with 14 bases lying between them. CDR3 size: 16 residues.

The V gene is TRBV27, the J gene TRBJ2-3; 7 nucleotides line up with TRBD1. After removal of 8 bases from V and 6 bases from J, the junction contained 8 bases not matched to a gene. This CDR3 is 13 amino acids long. Germline V gene lookup returns CDR1 MNHEY and CDR2 SMNVEV (reference sequence). In DNA, the CDR3 is TGTGCCAGCCTCAGGGGGAAGGGTGATACGCAGTATTTT. Protein product: CASLRGKGDTQYF.

This sequence joins TRBV6-6 and TRBJ2-7; 8 bases are a match to TRBD1. The V gene end was trimmed by 5 bases and the J gene end by 1 base; junction bases not matched to a gene: 13. This CDR3 contains 17 residues. Germline CDR1 and CDR2: MNHNY and SVGAGI (reference sequence). CDR3 DNA: TGTGCCAGCAGTCCACAGCTCGTCGGACAGGGATCCTACGAGCAGTACTTC. Amino acid sequence: CASSPQLVGQGSYEQYF.

This clone has just one count. The V call is TRBV19, the J call TRBJ1-1; tentatively, D is TRBD1 (6 bases). The germline V and J ends were trimmed by 8 bases and 8 bases, with 15 bases remaining between them. The CDR3 covers 12 residues. In germline, CDR1 is LNHDA, CDR2 SQIVND (reference sequence). The CDR3 coding sequence is TGTGCCAGTGGATACAGGGAGACCGAAGCTTTCTTT. It encodes CASGYRETEAFF.

The V and J genes are TRBV24-1 and TRBJ1-2, with D perhaps matching TRBD1 (5 bases). The V gene's germline CDR1 is KGHDR and CDR2 SFDVKD. With 5 bases removed from V and 6 bases from J, the gap between germline ends came to 12 bases. This CDR3 has 13 amino acids. The chain's CDR3 is CATSVSRGDGYTF. The CDR3 bases are TGTGCCACCAGTGTTAGTCGGGGGGATGGCTACACCTTC.

The gene calls are TRBV5-1 and TRBJ2-1; 9 nucleotides align to TRBD2. The CDR3 consists of 14 residues. Germline loops: CDR1 SGHRS, CDR2 YFSETQ. With 4 bases clipped from V and 10 bases from J, the junction kept 9 bases outside the gene matches. The CDR3 nucleotides are TGCGCCAGCAGCACGGCTAGCGGGACAACGGAGCAGTTCTTC. Its protein is CASSTASGTTEQFF.

The chain has TRBV3-1 (or the pseudogene TRBV3-2) and TRBJ2-1; 9 bases match TRBD2. CDR3 length: 15 residues. J lost 7 bases, V lost 2 bases, and 6 bases had no gene match. The germline V gene encodes CDR1 LGHDT and CDR2 YNNKEL (reference sequence). The CDR3 sequence is CASSQTSSGGNEQFF. CDR3 DNA sequence: TGTGCCAGCAGCCAAACTAGTAGCGGGGGTAATGAGCAGTTCTTC.

This clone showed up just a few times. CDR3 residues: CASSLGQTNYGYTF. CDR3 sequence (DNA): TGTGCCAGTAGCCTCGGTCAGACCAACTATGGCTACACCTTC. The rearrangement joins TRBV19 to TRBJ1-2; no definite D call. This CDR3 region has 14 residues. V was cut by 6 bases and J by 2 bases, with 13 bases left in between. Looked up from germline, CDR1 is LNHDA and CDR2 is SQIVND (reference sequence).

This chain joins TRBV15 and TRBJ2-3; D uncertain. Trimming pared 5 bases from V and 1 base from J, leaving 10 bases between. From germline, CDR1 is LNHNV and CDR2 YYDKDF (reference sequence). CDR3 length equals 14 residues. Here the CDR3 reads CATSLRDRTDTQYF. CDR3 coding DNA: TGTGCCACCAGCTTAAGGGATCGCACAGATACGCAGTATTTT. Filled out from reference TRBV15 and TRBJ2-3, the complete variable domain reads DAMVIQNPRYQVTQFGKPVTLSCSQTLNHNVMYWYQQKSSQAPKLLFHYYDKDFNNEADTPDNFQSRRPNTSFCFLDIRSPGLGDTAMYLCATSLRDRTDTQYFGPGTRLTVL.